This T cell receptor (beta chain) was retrieved from a study of CD8 T cells in ankylosing spondylitis. This clonotype was counted many times. Its specificity is unknown. By quantitative 5'-RACE with molecular barcodes, the TCR beta libraries were made. In TCRdb, the 5' RACE reads were re-called with MiXCR into one record per CDR3 protein. This table has some 150,000 distinct CDR3 sequences, about an eighth appearing once. Study-wide findings and caveats: Significantly higher representation of disease-linked clones was reported for matched ankylosing spondylitis synovial fluid. Peripheral blood samples showed relatively rare disease-linked clones, and these clones were CD8+. Within ankylosing spondylitis blood, a TCR beta motif made up of eight or nine highly homologous variants appeared to be characteristic.

Germline V gene sequence: CDR1 SEHNR, CDR2 FQNEAQ (reference sequence). CDR3 length equals 13 residues. The V gene lost 5 bases and the J gene lost 5 bases, with 12 bases spanning the gap. The clonotype originates from a female donor with ankylosing spondylitis or in good health (not recorded which). Source material: blood, either unsorted or a sorted T cell fraction (not recorded which). The chain uses TRBV7-9 and TRBJ1-1; a weak D match, TRBD1 (5 bases). The CDR3 here is CASSPGQLTEAFF. The CDR3 nucleotides are TGTGCCAGCAGCCCCGGACAATTGACTGAAGCTTTCTTT.